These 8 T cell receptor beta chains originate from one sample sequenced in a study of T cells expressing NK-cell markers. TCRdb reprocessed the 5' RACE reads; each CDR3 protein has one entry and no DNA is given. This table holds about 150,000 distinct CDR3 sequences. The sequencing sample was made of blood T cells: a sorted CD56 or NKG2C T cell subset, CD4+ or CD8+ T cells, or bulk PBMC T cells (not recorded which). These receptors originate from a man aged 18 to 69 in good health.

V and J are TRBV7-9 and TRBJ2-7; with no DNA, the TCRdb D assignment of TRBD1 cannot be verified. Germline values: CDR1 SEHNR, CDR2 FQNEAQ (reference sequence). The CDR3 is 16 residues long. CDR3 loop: CASSFGITGYTYEQYF.

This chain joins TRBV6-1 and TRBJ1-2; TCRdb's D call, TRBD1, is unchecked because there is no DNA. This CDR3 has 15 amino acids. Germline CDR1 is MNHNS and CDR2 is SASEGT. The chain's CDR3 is CASSGIMTGSYGYTF.

The CDR3 protein is CASSIDPLAGAYEQYF. The chain carries TRBV19 and TRBJ2-7; without DNA, the TCRdb call of TRBD2 cannot be checked. The CDR3 totals 16 residues. Germline-derived CDR1 and CDR2 are LNHDA and SQIVND (reference sequence). Variable domain in full (rest from reference TRBV19 and TRBJ2-7): DGGITQSPKYLFRKEGQNVTLSCEQNLNHDAMYWYRQDPGQGLRLIYYSQIVNDFQKGDIAEGYSVSREKKESFPLTVTSAQKNPTAFYLCASSIDPLAGAYEQYFGPGTRLTVT.

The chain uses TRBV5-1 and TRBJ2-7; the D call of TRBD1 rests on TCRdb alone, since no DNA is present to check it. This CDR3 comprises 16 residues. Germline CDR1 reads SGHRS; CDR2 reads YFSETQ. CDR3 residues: CASSLLGQGGSYEQYF.

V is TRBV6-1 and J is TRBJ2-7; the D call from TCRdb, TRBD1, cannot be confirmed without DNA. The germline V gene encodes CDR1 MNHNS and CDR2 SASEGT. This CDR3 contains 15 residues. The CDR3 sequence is CASSAQGSPSYEQYF.

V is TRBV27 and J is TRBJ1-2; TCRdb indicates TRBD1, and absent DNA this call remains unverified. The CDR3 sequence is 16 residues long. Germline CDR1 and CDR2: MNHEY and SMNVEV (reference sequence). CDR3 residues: CASSPFGQDRRKGYTF.

The CDR3: CSVVGTATYEQYF. The rearrangement joins TRBV29-1 to TRBJ2-7. Germline values: CDR1 SQVTM, CDR2 ANQGSEA. The CDR3 sequence is 13 residues long.

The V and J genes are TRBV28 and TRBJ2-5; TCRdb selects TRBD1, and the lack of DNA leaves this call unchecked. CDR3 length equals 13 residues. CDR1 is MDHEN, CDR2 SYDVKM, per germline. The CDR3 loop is CADWDRVAETQYF.